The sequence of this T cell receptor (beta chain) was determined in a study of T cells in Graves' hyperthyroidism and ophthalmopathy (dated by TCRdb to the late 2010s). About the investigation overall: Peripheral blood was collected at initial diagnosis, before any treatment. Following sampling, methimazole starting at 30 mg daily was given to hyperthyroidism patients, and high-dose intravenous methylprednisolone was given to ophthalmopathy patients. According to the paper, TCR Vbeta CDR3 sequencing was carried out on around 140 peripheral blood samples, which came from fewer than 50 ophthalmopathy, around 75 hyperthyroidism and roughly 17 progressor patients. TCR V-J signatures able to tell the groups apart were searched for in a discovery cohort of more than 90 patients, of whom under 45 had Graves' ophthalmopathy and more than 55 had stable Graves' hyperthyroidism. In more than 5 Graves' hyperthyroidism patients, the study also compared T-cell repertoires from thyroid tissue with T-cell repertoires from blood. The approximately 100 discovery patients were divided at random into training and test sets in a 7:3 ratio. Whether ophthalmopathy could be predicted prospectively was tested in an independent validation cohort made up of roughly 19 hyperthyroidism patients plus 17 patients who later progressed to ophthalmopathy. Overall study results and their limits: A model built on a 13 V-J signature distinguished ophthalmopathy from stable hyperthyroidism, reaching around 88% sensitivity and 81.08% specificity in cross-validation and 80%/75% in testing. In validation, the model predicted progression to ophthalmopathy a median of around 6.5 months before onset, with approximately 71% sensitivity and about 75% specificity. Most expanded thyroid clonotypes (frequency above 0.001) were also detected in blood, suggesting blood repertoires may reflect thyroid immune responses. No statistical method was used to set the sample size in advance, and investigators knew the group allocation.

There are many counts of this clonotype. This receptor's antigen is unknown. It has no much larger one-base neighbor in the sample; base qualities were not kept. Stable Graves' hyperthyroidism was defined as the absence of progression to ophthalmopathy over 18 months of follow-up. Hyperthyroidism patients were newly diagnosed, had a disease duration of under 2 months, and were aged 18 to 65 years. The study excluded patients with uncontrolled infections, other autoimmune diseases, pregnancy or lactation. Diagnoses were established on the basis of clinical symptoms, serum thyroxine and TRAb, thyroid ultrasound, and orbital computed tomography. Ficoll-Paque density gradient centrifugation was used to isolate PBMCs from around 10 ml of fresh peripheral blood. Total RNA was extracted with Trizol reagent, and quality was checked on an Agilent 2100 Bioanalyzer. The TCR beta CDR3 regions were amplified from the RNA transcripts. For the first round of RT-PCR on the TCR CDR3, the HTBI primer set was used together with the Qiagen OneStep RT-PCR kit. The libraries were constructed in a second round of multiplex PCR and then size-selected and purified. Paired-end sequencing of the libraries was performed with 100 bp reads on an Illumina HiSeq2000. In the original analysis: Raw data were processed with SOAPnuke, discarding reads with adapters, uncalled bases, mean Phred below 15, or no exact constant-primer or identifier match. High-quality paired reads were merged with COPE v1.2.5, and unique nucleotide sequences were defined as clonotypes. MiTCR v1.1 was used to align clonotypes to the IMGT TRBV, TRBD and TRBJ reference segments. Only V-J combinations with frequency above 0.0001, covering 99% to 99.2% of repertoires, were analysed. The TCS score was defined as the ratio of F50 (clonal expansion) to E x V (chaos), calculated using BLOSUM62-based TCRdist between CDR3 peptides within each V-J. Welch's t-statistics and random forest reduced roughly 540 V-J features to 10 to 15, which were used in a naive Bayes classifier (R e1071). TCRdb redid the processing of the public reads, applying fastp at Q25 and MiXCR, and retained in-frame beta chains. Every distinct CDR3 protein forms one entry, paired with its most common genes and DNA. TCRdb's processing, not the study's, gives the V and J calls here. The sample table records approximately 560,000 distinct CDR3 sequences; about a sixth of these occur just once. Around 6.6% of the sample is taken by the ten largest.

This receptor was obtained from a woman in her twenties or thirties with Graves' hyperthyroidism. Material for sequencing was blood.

The DNA sequence follows: TGTGCCAGCAGTTCCCGGACAGGGTCAATCAGCAATCAGCCCCAGCATTTT. The resulting protein is CASSSRTGSISNQPQHF. The receptor chain draws on TRBV27 and TRBJ1-5; TRBD1 agrees with 8 junctional bases. Including the terminal cysteine and phenylalanine, the CDR3 comprises 17 residues. This entry keeps only the CDR3 DNA: 51 bases, framed from base 1. CDR1 and CDR2 (MNHEY, SMNVEV) derive from the germline V gene (reference sequence). Trimming accounts for 4 bases at V and 1 base at J, while the number of junction bases matched to no gene is 9.